The sequence of this T cell receptor (beta chain) was determined in a study of Graves' ophthalmopathy and Graves' hyperthyroidism. RNA transcripts were the source from which TCR beta CDR3 regions were amplified. The first round was an RT-PCR with HTBI primers, and the second round was a multiplex PCR. TCRdb re-called the multiplex PCR reads through MiXCR, storing one row per CDR3 protein. This table has a few hundred thousand distinct CDR3 sequences, approximately 18% appearing once. By definition, stable hyperthyroidism involved no ophthalmopathy within 18 months of follow-up. PBMCs had their origin in fresh peripheral blood (approximately 10 ml). This clonotype was seen many times. What it recognizes is unknown. The CDR3 consists of 13 residues. Germline-derived CDR1 and CDR2 are MNHEY and SVGAGI. V was pared by 3 bases and J by 10 bases, with 15 bases between. Study-wide points: Most expanded clonotypes in thyroid above 0.001 frequency also showed up in blood. The model reached roughly 70% sensitivity and approximately 72% specificity for predicting ophthalmopathy progression.

The sequenced sample was peripheral blood. J is TRBJ1-1 and V is TRBV6-5; no reliable D call. This receptor was identified in an adult woman with stable Graves' hyperthyroidism. Here the CDR3 DNA reads TGTGCCAGCAGTTATTCCTCCCGGCTAGGAGCTTTCTTT. Protein product: CASSYSSRLGAFF.